Following are 18 T cell receptor beta chains from one sample sequenced in a study of blood T cell repertoires in COVID-19 (dated by TCRdb to the early 2020s). Preparation of the library involved the immunoSEQ multiplex PCR assay. The clones in this table, taken by TCRdb from immuneACCESS, are in-frame only. Not every clone is retained; where verified, under half of the shortfall comes from an unresolved V gene, and the cause of the rest is unknown. The sample includes around 250,000 clones, with 85% observed a single time. 9.1% of the sample is taken by the ten largest. Material for sequencing was PBMCs or T cells enriched from blood (not recorded which). The receptors here all came from a woman in her fifties or sixties with acute COVID-19.

The genes are TRBV12-5 and TRBJ2-5; TRBD1 agrees at 10 bases. Germline V gives CDR1 LGHNT, CDR2 FRNRAP. After removal of 4 bases from V and 5 bases from J, the junction contained 4 bases not matched to a gene. CDR3 size: 14 residues. The CDR3 DNA is TGTGCTAGTGGTTATATGGGACAGGGGGAGACCCAGTACTTC. Translation: CASGYMGQGETQYF.

The chain couples TRBV4-2 to TRBJ1-4; 7 nucleotides line up with TRBD1. Looked up from germline, CDR1 is LGHNA and CDR2 is YNFKEQ. Trimming cost V 1 base and J 5 bases; bases outside gene matches: 10. The CDR3 consists of 17 residues. The DNA of the CDR3 is TGTGCCAGCAGCCAAGTCCTCAGGACAGGTTCAAATGAAAAACTGTTTTTT. It translates to CASSQVLRTGSNEKLFF.

The chain uses TRBV7-9 and TRBJ2-7, with TRBD2 matching over 12 bases. With V trimmed by 5 bases and J by 9 bases, 11 bases remained unmatched. CDR1 and CDR2 (germline): SEHNR, FQNEAQ (reference sequence). The CDR3 length is 15 residues. The CDR3 DNA reads TGTGCCAGCAGCCCACCGGGACTAGCGGGCGTCGGGCAGTACTTC. Translation gives CASSPPGLAGVGQYF.

This chain connects TRBV5-6 to TRBJ1-2; D is undetermined. In germline, CDR1 is SGHDT, CDR2 YYEEEE. The CDR3 runs to 14 residues. Trimming took off 0 bases at V and 7 bases at J, with 13 bases between the two ends. The DNA for the CDR3 is TGTGCCAGCAGCTTGGCTTGGTCAGGATCTGGCTACACCTTC. Translating gives CASSLAWSGSGYTF.

The V gene is TRBV5-1, the J gene TRBJ1-1; D ambiguous. CDR1 is SGHRS, CDR2 YFSETQ, per germline. This CDR3 contains 13 residues. Trimming removed 5 bases from V and 5 bases from J, with 13 bases in between. CDR3 bases: TGCGCCAGCAGTCTCCCTCCAGGAACTGAAGCTTTCTTT. Amino acid sequence: CASSLPPGTEAFF.

In this sample, this clone turned up once. A much larger clone sits a single nucleotide away, making a read error possible. Other nucleotide sequences in the sample specify the same CDR3. This chain links TRBV2 with TRBJ2-7; TRBD1 matches at 8 bases. J was trimmed by 4 bases and V by 4 bases; bases with no gene match: 0. CDR3 length: 12 residues. Germline lookup yields CDR1 SNHLY and CDR2 FYNNEI. CDR3 DNA sequence: TGTGCCAGCAGTGGACAGGGGTACGAGCAGTACTTC. It translates to CASSGQGYEQYF. The complete variable domain, with remaining parts taken from reference TRBV2 and TRBJ2-7, reads EPEVTQTPSHQVTQMGQEVILRCVPISNHLYFYWYRQILGQKVEFLVSFYNNEISEKSEIFDDQFSVERPDGSNFTLKIRSTKLEDSAMYFCASSGQGYEQYFGPGTRLTVT.

The chain joins TRBV11-2 to TRBJ1-2; no reliable D call. The V and J ends lost 5 bases and 2 bases respectively, with 15 bases between them. The CDR3 contains 15 residues. Germline V gene sequence: CDR1 SGHAT, CDR2 FQNNGV. CDR3 coding DNA: TGTGCCAGCAGCACCCTAGTGGCGGGGAACTATGGCTACACCTTC. Its protein product is CASSTLVAGNYGYTF.

DNA of the CDR3: TGTGCCAGCAGATCCCCCGGGACAGACAACACTGAAGCTTTCTTT. Encoded protein: CASRSPGTDNTEAFF. The chain links TRBV6-5 to TRBJ1-1; 7 positions match TRBD1. The CDR3 runs 15 residues. CDR1 and CDR2 from the germline V gene are MNHEY and SVGAGI. V dropped 6 bases and J dropped 2; count of bases not matched to a gene: 9.

V usage is TRBV7-9 and J usage is TRBJ1-1; D possibly corresponds to TRBD1 (6 bases). V dropped 1 base and J dropped 4 bases, with 13 bases sitting between them. Germline CDR1 and CDR2: SEHNR and FQNEAQ (reference sequence). The length of the CDR3 is 15 residues. CDR3 amino acids: CASSLVQGSGTEAFF. Here the CDR3 DNA reads TGTGCCAGCAGCTTAGTACAGGGTTCGGGCACTGAAGCTTTCTTT.

This clone was counted between two and nine times. CDR3 loop: CASPPGQGLAGANVLTF. CDR3 in DNA: TGTGCCAGTCCGCCGGGACAGGGGTTGGCTGGGGCCAACGTCCTGACTTTC. The rearrangement uses TRBV7-8 and TRBJ2-6, with TRBD1 matching 10 bases. The J segment lost 2 bases and the V segment lost 9 bases, leaving 10 bases of the junction unmatched. CDR1 and CDR2 from the germline V gene are SGHVS and FQNEAQ. The CDR3 length is 17 residues.

The genes are TRBV27 and TRBJ2-7, with TRBD1 matching 9 bases. There are 13 residues in the CDR3. CDR1 and CDR2 (germline): MNHEY, SMNVEV (reference sequence). V lost 4 bases to trimming and J lost 5 bases; unmatched junction nucleotides: 3. Here the CDR3 DNA reads TGTGCCAGCAGTTGGGACAGGGAAAACGAGCAGTACTTC. It encodes CASSWDRENEQYF.

The chain carries TRBV5-8 and TRBJ2-1; a weak D match, TRBD2 (5 bases). The V gene's germline CDR1 is SGHTS and CDR2 YDEGEE. The CDR3 extends over 18 amino acids. Trimming removed 0 bases at V and 1 base at J, with 17 bases between. The CDR3 DNA is TGTGCCAGCAGCTTGGCCGTTGAGGGCTTGAGTTCCTACAATGAGCAGTTCTTC. This gives the protein CASSLAVEGLSSYNEQFF.

This rearrangement joins TRBV7-2 to TRBJ1-2; no firm D call. The V end lost 2 bases, the J end lost 1 base, and 14 bases lay between the germline ends. This CDR3 comprises 16 residues. The V gene's germline CDR1 is SGHTA and CDR2 FQGNSA. The CDR3 loop reads CASSLILGGINYGYTF. The DNA for the CDR3 is TGTGCCAGCAGCTTAATTCTTGGCGGGATTAACTATGGCTACACCTTC.

This chain uses TRBV3-1 (or the pseudogene TRBV3-2) with TRBJ1-1; D not resolved. V shed 0 bases and J shed 9 bases, with 11 bases lying between them. CDR1 and CDR2 (germline): LGHDT, YNNKEL (reference sequence). The CDR3 loop spans 13 amino acids. CDR3 residues: CASSQEAGYQAFF. The CDR3 DNA follows: TGTGCCAGCAGCCAAGAGGCCGGGTACCAAGCTTTCTTT.

This clone has just a few counts. The rearrangement uses TRBV12-3 or TRBV12-4 and TRBJ2-1; D gene ambiguous. V dropped 7 bases and J dropped 0 bases, with 7 bases sitting between them. This CDR3 comprises 13 residues. CDR3 region: CASTMSSYNEQFF. Written as DNA, the CDR3 is TGTGCCAGCACCATGAGCTCCTACAATGAGCAGTTCTTC.

The genes are TRBV7-2 and TRBJ1-5; D might be TRBD1 (6 bases). Trimming shortened V by 1 base and J by 5 bases, and 15 bases separated the two germline ends. The germline gives CDR1 SGHTA, CDR2 FQGNSA. This CDR3 has 16 residues. The CDR3 here is CASSLGGWTVHQPQHF. CDR3 DNA sequence: TGTGCCAGCAGCTTAGGAGGTTGGACAGTGCATCAGCCCCAGCATTTT.

The chain has TRBV12-3 or TRBV12-4 and TRBJ2-3, with 7 bases identical to TRBD2. The CDR3 extends over 13 amino acids. V was clipped by 3 bases and J by 7 bases; unmatched bases: 4. The DNA of the CDR3 is TGTGCCAGCAGTTTGGGGGGGGGATATACGCAGTATTTT. Translation gives CASSLGGGYTQYF.

This chain uses TRBV7-3 with TRBJ1-6; TRBD1 matches at 7 bases. The CDR3 has 16 amino acids. Germline lookup yields CDR1 SGHTA and CDR2 FQGTGA. V lost 4 bases, J lost 9 bases, and 12 bases stayed unmatched. The CDR3: CASSSDRRGVGSPLHF. CDR3 bases: TGTGCCAGCAGCTCGGACAGGCGGGGGGTCGGTTCACCCCTCCACTTT. Together with reference TRBV7-3 and TRBJ1-6, the CDR3 gives the full variable domain: GAGVSQTPSNKVTEKGKYVELRCDPISGHTALYWYRQSLGQGPEFLIYFQGTGAADDSGLPNDRFFAVRPEGSVSTLKIQRTERGDSAVYLCASSSDRRGVGSPLHFGNGTRLTVT.